Detailed here is one T cell receptor beta chain. The sample belongs to a study of blood T cell repertoires in COVID-19. V shed 6 bases and J 12 bases; nucleotides not matched to a gene: 6. Germline CDR1 is MNHEY and CDR2 is SVGAGI. This CDR3 region has 11 residues. Per the authors' pipeline: Nucleated cell number was recorded as an estimate derived from reference gene primer amplification. Here immunoSEQ multiplex PCR was the method, and the copy in TCRdb shows in-frame clones only, minus some. V and J calls and clone size are those listed in that table; D and trimming were worked out from the DNA. The sample carries 300,000 to 450,000 clones, almost 90% recorded once.

The source is a young woman who had been exposed to COVID-19. The chain recombines TRBV6-5 with TRBJ2-7; 9 bases line up with TRBD2. Sequenced: PBMCs or T cells enriched from blood (not recorded which). The CDR3 protein is CASSGSGSGYF. The CDR3, as DNA: TGTGCCAGCAGCGGTAGCGGGAGCGGGTACTTC.